Below are 28 T cell receptor beta chains sequenced from a single sample in a study of T cells in Graves' hyperthyroidism and ophthalmopathy (dated by TCRdb to between 2018 and 2021). Library generation was performed with multiplex PCR. Sequencing relied on an Illumina HiSeq 2000. The TCR beta CDR3 regions were amplified from RNA transcripts. A first-round RT-PCR of the TCR CDR3 used the HTBI primer set with the Qiagen OneStep RT-PCR kit. The public reads were reanalyzed by TCRdb: fastp trimming at Q25, MiXCR alignment, in-frame beta chains only. Each CDR3 protein appears once, grouped with its most common genes and DNA. Here the sample has under 650,000 distinct CDR3 sequences; around 15% occur a single time. The ten largest clones capture around 4% of the sample. The sample taken for sequencing was blood. Receptors originate from a young woman with Graves' hyperthyroidism.

Worth noting for this clonotype: A much larger clone lies a single base off, so this may be a read error. The chain recombines TRBV28 with TRBJ2-3, with 9 bases that match TRBD2. V dropped 5 bases and J dropped 5; count of bases not matched to a gene: 5. Germline values: CDR1 MDHEN, CDR2 SYDVKM. The CDR3 has 14 amino acids. CDR3 nucleotide sequence: TGTGCCAGCAGTCCTGTAGCGGGAGTAGATACGCAGTATTTT. Amino acids: CASSPVAGVDTQYF.

Turning to this clonotype: A much more abundant neighbour one base away suggests this may be a read error. The chain links TRBV28 to TRBJ2-7; TRBD2 matches 7 bases. Germline-derived CDR1 and CDR2 are MDHEN and SYDVKM. The J segment lost 2 bases and the V segment lost 8 bases, leaving 9 bases of the junction unmatched. The CDR3 covers 14 residues. CDR3 bases: TGTGCCAGCCCCATCGGGAGGCCACCCTACGAGCAGTACTTC. Protein: CASPIGRPPYEQYF.

This clonotype has just a few counts. The chain employs TRBV5-1 and TRBJ2-2, with unresolved D. The CDR3 is 14 amino acids. Germline V gives CDR1 SGHRS, CDR2 YFSETQ. V shed 5 bases and J shed 1 base, with 9 bases lying between them. The DNA of the CDR3 is TGCGCCAGCAGACAGCTTTTGAACACCGGGGAGCTGTTTTTT. It is translated as CASRQLLNTGELFF.

The sample holds many counts of this clonotype. The genes are TRBV12-3 or TRBV12-4 and TRBJ2-3; 8 bases map to TRBD2. After removal of 10 bases from V and 1 base from J, the junction contained 7 bases not matched to a gene. The length of the CDR3 is 14 residues. The CDR3 spells CANGGGTRTDTQYF. DNA of the CDR3: TGTGCCAACGGCGGGGGGACTCGCACAGATACGCAGTATTTT.

This clonotype has just a few counts. The chain employs TRBV2 and TRBJ2-5; D gene unclear. Germline V gives CDR1 SNHLY, CDR2 FYNNEI. CDR3 length: 16 residues. V shed 4 bases and J shed 7 bases, with 22 bases lying between them. As DNA, the CDR3 is TGTGCCAGCAGTGTCCCGCCGCCTGATGTAAAATGGACCCAGTACTTC. This translates into CASSVPPPDVKWTQYF.

This clonotype was detected many times. V is TRBV20-1 and J is TRBJ2-5, with 12 bases that match TRBD2. The CDR3 is made up of 17 amino acids. The V gene's germline CDR1 is DFQATT and CDR2 SNEGSKA (reference sequence). The V gene end was trimmed by 6 bases and the J gene end by 1 base; junction bases not matched to a gene: 12. The CDR3 spells CSARRTSGNLFQETQYF. In DNA form, the CDR3 reads TGCAGTGCAAGGCGGACTAGCGGGAATCTTTTCCAAGAGACCCAGTACTTC.

In this sample, this clonotype turned up a few times. The chain couples TRBV20-1 to TRBJ1-1; D is unresolved. V shed 3 bases and J shed 1 base, with 21 bases lying between them. Looked up from germline, CDR1 is DFQATT and CDR2 is SNEGSKA (reference sequence). The CDR3 covers 17 residues. CDR3 residues: CSASSLGSGPANTEAFF. The CDR3 DNA reads TGCAGTGCTAGTTCACTGGGAAGCGGACCGGCGAACACTGAAGCTTTCTTT.

The sample holds a few counts of this clonotype. The gene calls are TRBV9 and TRBJ2-2; weak D call: TRBD2 (6 bases). V was trimmed by 1 base and J by 1 base, leaving 8 bases between them. The CDR3 consists of 15 residues. Looked up from germline, CDR1 is SGDLS and CDR2 is YYNGEE. CDR3 bases: TGTGCCAGCAGCGTACAGGGAGGGAACACCGGGGAGCTGTTTTTT. This sequence encodes CASSVQGGNTGELFF.

This clonotype was counted at least ten times. The V and J genes are TRBV20-1 and TRBJ2-3; D may match TRBD1 or TRBD2 (7 bases each). The length of the CDR3 is 15 residues. V was cut by 4 bases and J by 2 bases, with 16 bases left in between. Germline V gene lookup returns CDR1 DFQATT and CDR2 SNEGSKA (reference sequence). The CDR3 protein is CSAIPRGGHTDTQYF. The CDR3 DNA is TGCAGTGCTATCCCCAGGGGGGGCCACACAGATACGCAGTATTTT.

This clonotype occurred many times. This chain links TRBV30 with TRBJ1-5, with no clear D. Germline V gene data show CDR1 as GTSNPN and CDR2 as SVGIG (reference sequence). The CDR3 runs 14 residues. V was clipped by 1 base and J by 5 bases, with 12 bases between them. The chain's CDR3 is CAWSEDSGDQPQHF. As DNA, the CDR3 is TGTGCCTGGAGTGAAGACTCAGGAGATCAGCCCCAGCATTTT.

At least ten counts were recorded for this clonotype. This chain connects TRBV6-1 to TRBJ1-4; 7 bases align to TRBD1. Germline-derived CDR1 and CDR2 are MNHNS and SASEGT. V shed 6 bases and J 4 bases; nucleotides not matched to a gene: 5. The CDR3 is made up of 14 amino acids. The CDR3 DNA reads as TGTGCCAGCAGCTTACAGGGGAGTAATGAAAAACTGTTTTTT. Encoded protein: CASSLQGSNEKLFF.

This clonotype was picked up many times. The V gene is TRBV6-2 or TRBV6-3, the J gene TRBJ2-1; D is unclear. CDR1 is MNHEY and CDR2 is SVGEGT in the germline V gene. The CDR3 consists of 13 residues. The V end lost 5 bases, the J end lost 7 bases, and 12 bases lay between the germline ends. CDR3 region: CASSLLGRNEQFF. CDR3 coding DNA: TGTGCCAGCAGTCTGCTGGGCCGGAATGAGCAGTTCTTC.

This rearrangement joins TRBV20-1 to TRBJ2-5, with D possibly matching TRBD2 (5 bases). This CDR3 has 13 amino acids. The germline V and J ends were trimmed by 1 base and 5 bases, with 11 bases remaining between them. The germline CDR1 and CDR2 sequences are DFQATT and SNEGSKA (reference sequence). CDR3 region: CSARGGSVETQYF. As DNA, the CDR3 is TGCAGTGCTAGAGGGGGTAGCGTGGAGACCCAGTACTTC.

This clonotype was counted only a few times. The chain joins TRBV9 to TRBJ2-3, with D tentatively TRBD2 (5 bases). CDR3 length equals 15 residues. The ends were cut back, 2 bases at V and 3 bases at J, with 13 bases in the middle. The V gene's germline CDR1 is SGDLS and CDR2 YYNGEE. The CDR3 DNA sequence: TGTGCCAGCAGCGTCGCGGGTCACCAAACAGATACGCAGTATTTT. This sequence encodes CASSVAGHQTDTQYF.

The rearrangement joins TRBV2 to TRBJ1-2, with TRBD1 matching over 12 bases. Germline CDR1 SNHLY, CDR2 FYNNEI. After removal of 6 bases from V and 5 bases from J, the junction contained 7 bases not matched to a gene. The CDR3 covers 15 residues. The CDR3 sequence: CASRGGTGGAYGYTF. CDR3 coding DNA: TGTGCCAGCAGAGGCGGGACAGGGGGCGCATATGGCTACACCTTC.

CDR3 in DNA: TGTGCCAGCAGTCGGGACAGGGTTGGTATCGAGCAGTACTTC. Translated, it gives CASSRDRVGIEQYF. V is TRBV28 and J is TRBJ2-7; 9 nucleotides line up with TRBD1. CDR3 length: 14 amino acids. Unmatched junction bases numbered 8, after V lost 5 bases and J lost 6 bases. Germline-derived CDR1 and CDR2 are MDHEN and SYDVKM.

This clonotype showed up many times. The gene calls are TRBV7-9 and TRBJ2-5; D is unclear. Germline CDR1 and CDR2: SEHNR and FQNEAQ (reference sequence). The CDR3 consists of 13 residues. The V and J ends lost 2 bases and 2 bases respectively, with 6 bases between them. The CDR3 region has the DNA TGTGCCAGCAGCTTACAGGAACAAGAGACCCAGTACTTC. The encoded protein is CASSLQEQETQYF.

This clonotype was observed many times. The chain uses TRBV12-3 or TRBV12-4 and TRBJ1-2; no definite D call. This CDR3 spans 13 amino acids. V dropped 6 bases and J dropped 4 bases, with 12 bases sitting between them. The CDR3 DNA reads TGTGCCAGCAGCCCCGACTGGGGCTATGGCTACACCTTC. This encodes CASSPDWGYGYTF.

The chain recombines TRBV20-1 with TRBJ2-5; D remains unclear. The germline V and J ends were trimmed by 3 bases and 4 bases, with 18 bases remaining between them. The CDR3 contains 15 residues. Looked up from germline, CDR1 is DFQATT and CDR2 is SNEGSKA (reference sequence). CDR3 region: CSASLGGNMVETQYF. The CDR3 nucleotides read TGCAGTGCTAGTTTAGGTGGGAATATGGTAGAGACCCAGTACTTC.

This sequence joins TRBV5-1 and TRBJ2-2; D unclear. Trimming removed 3 bases at V and 2 bases at J, with 5 bases between. This CDR3 region has 13 residues. Germline assignment: CDR1 SGHRS and CDR2 YFSETQ. The CDR3 DNA reads TGCGCCAGCAGCTCAGATAACACCGGGGAGCTGTTTTTT. It yields the protein CASSSDNTGELFF.

CDR3 residues: CASSRTSGRDEQYF. The CDR3 nucleotides are TGTGCCAGCAGTCGAACTAGCGGGAGGGACGAGCAGTACTTC. The rearrangement joins TRBV28 to TRBJ2-7, with 13 bases that match TRBD2. The CDR3 runs to 14 residues. J lost 5 bases, V lost 5 bases, and 3 bases had no gene match. The V gene's germline CDR1 is MDHEN and CDR2 SYDVKM.

This clonotype was found many times. This sequence joins TRBV28 and TRBJ2-7, with 7 bases lining up with TRBD2. The CDR3 consists of 16 residues. CDR1 and CDR2 (germline): MDHEN, SYDVKM. V trimming: 6 bases; J trimming: 7 bases; junction bases outside the gene matches: 18. In DNA, the CDR3 is TGTGCCAGCAGAACACAATTGGGAGGGCCCCTCCGGGAGCAGTACTTC. As protein: CASRTQLGGPLREQYF.

A word on this clonotype: Since a much larger clone is just one base distant, this may be a read error. The chain has TRBV6-5 and TRBJ2-1; D might be TRBD2 (5 bases). V shed 0 bases and J shed 2 bases, with 14 bases lying between them. CDR1 is MNHEY and CDR2 is SVGAGI in the germline V gene. This CDR3 comprises 17 residues. Written as DNA, the CDR3 is TGTGCCAGCAGTTACTCTGAGGGTCGACGGACCTACAATGAGCAGTTCTTC. It codes for CASSYSEGRRTYNEQFF.

The chain employs TRBV6-2 or TRBV6-3 and TRBJ1-4; 8 nucleotides line up with TRBD1. Trimming removed 6 bases from V and 8 bases from J; junction bases left unmatched: 5. The CDR3 is 13 amino acids. Germline V gives CDR1 MNHEY, CDR2 SVGEGT. The CDR3 DNA reads TGTGCCAGCAGCATGACAGGGGCCGAAAAACTGTTTTTT. Amino acid sequence: CASSMTGAEKLFF.

This clonotype was detected many times. The chain links TRBV7-3 to TRBJ2-3, with 8 nucleotides matching TRBD2. The germline gives CDR1 SGHTA, CDR2 FQGTGA. Trimming removed 5 bases from V and 1 base from J; junction bases left unmatched: 8. The CDR3 is 16 amino acids. The CDR3 loop reads CASSPNSGMGTDTQYF. DNA of the CDR3: TGTGCCAGCAGCCCAAATAGCGGGATGGGCACAGATACGCAGTATTTT.

This clonotype was seen ten or more times. The rearrangement links TRBV20-1 to TRBJ2-3, with 11 bases identical to TRBD2. Per germline, CDR1 DFQATT and CDR2 SNEGSKA (reference sequence). The CDR3 extends over 14 amino acids. The V gene end was trimmed by 5 bases and the J gene end by 2 bases; junction bases not matched to a gene: 3. The CDR3 here is CSAGTSGNTDTQYF. CDR3 DNA sequence: TGCAGTGCTGGGACTAGCGGAAACACAGATACGCAGTATTTT.

In its sample, this clonotype was seen many times. The V and J genes are TRBV12-5 and TRBJ1-1, with D possibly matching TRBD1 (5 bases). The CDR3 contains 13 residues. Germline CDR1 LGHNT, CDR2 FRNRAP. Trimming pared 7 bases from V and 3 bases from J, leaving 12 bases between. CDR3 DNA: TGTGCTAGTGATAGGGACGGATACACTGAAGCTTTCTTT. Protein: CASDRDGYTEAFF.

The chain recombines TRBV7-2 with TRBJ1-1, with TRBD1 matching over 10 bases. CDR3 size: 15 residues. V trimming: 5 bases; J trimming: 5 bases; junction bases outside the gene matches: 8. The germline CDR1 and CDR2 sequences are SGHTA and FQGNSA. The CDR3 DNA reads as TGTGCCAGCAGCAAGGGGACAGGGGAGGTGACTGAAGCTTTCTTT. Translated, it gives CASSKGTGEVTEAFF.